These 30 T cell receptor beta chains share one sample of origin, sequenced in a study of beta chain features in type 1 diabetes. The study's findings and limits: In all four CD4+ subsets, TCRB CDR3 length was significantly, moderately reduced in type 1 diabetes.

What these receptors recognize is not known. The isolated RNA, all of it, was reverse transcribed, so expressed TCRB transcripts were what got sequenced. TCRdb's table, derived via immunoSEQ multiplex PCR, lists solely in-frame clones and lacks some. The sample gives 100,000 to 150,000 clones, roughly 17% of which show up once; 2% to 3% is in the top ten. Sequencing input: central memory CD4+ T cells from blood. Receptors originate from a man aged 18 to 30 with type 1 diabetes.

Only a few counts were recorded for this clone. This sequence joins TRBV7-2 and TRBJ2-7, with 7 positions matching TRBD1. The trim removed 5 bases at V and 1 base at J, leaving 5 bases unmatched. This CDR3 region has 14 residues. The germline V gene has CDR1 SGHTA and CDR2 FQGNSA. The CDR3: CASSGYRGSYEQYF. The DNA for the CDR3 is TGTGCCAGCAGCGGTTACAGGGGATCCTACGAGCAGTACTTC.

This chain joins TRBV18 and TRBJ2-7; unclear D gene. The CDR3 length is 14 residues. V gave up 0 bases and J gave up 0 bases, with 6 bases separating them. Germline assignment: CDR1 KGHSH and CDR2 LQKENI. CDR3 region: CASSPPGNSYEQYF. The CDR3 DNA follows: TGTGCCAGCTCACCACCGGGCAACTCCTACGAGCAGTACTTC.

This clone was found a few times. Here the CDR3 DNA reads TGCGCCAGCAGCCAAGATGGGGCCGGGGGAATGAGCACAGATACGCAGTATTTT. This encodes CASSQDGAGGMSTDTQYF. This sequence joins TRBV4-3 and TRBJ2-3; D is perhaps TRBD2 (6 bases). Germline lookup yields CDR1 LGHNA and CDR2 YSLEER. Trimming cost V 0 bases and J 0 bases, with 16 bases left between them. The CDR3 runs to 18 residues.

J is TRBJ1-5 and V is TRBV29-1, with D tentatively TRBD1 (5 bases). The CDR3 sequence is 15 residues long. The V end lost 7 bases, the J end lost 6 bases, and 22 bases lay between the germline ends. CDR1 and CDR2 from the germline V gene are SQVTM and ANQGSEA. In DNA form, the CDR3 reads TGCAGCGCCCGAGGACTAGGCCCAGGGAGTCAGCCCCAGCATTTT. It encodes CSARGLGPGSQPQHF. Variable domain in full (rest from reference TRBV29-1 and TRBJ1-5): SAVISQKPSRDICQRGTSLTIQCQVDSQVTMMFWYRQQPGQSLTLIATANQGSEATYESGFVIDKFPISRPNLTFSTLTVSNMSPEDSSIYLCSARGLGPGSQPQHFGDGTRLSIL.

CDR3 sequence (DNA): TGTGCCAGCAGCTTAATGGATGGGTCTGAAGCTTTCTTT. Protein: CASSLMDGSEAFF. The J gene is TRBJ1-1, the V gene TRBV7-3; the D is unclear. The length of the CDR3 is 13 residues. The germline V gene has CDR1 SGHTA and CDR2 FQGTGA. The V end was cut by 1 base, the J end by 6 bases, with 9 bases between.

This clone occurred a few times. The DNA of the CDR3 is TGTGCCAGCAGCTTAGTAATAGCCGATACGCAGTATTTT. This translates into CASSLVIADTQYF. The chain combines TRBV7-9 with TRBJ2-3; D call uncertain. There are 13 residues in the CDR3. CDR1 SEHNR and CDR2 FQNEAQ come from the germline V gene (reference sequence). Trimming shortened V by 1 base and J by 6 bases, and 8 bases separated the two germline ends.

The chain links TRBV4-2 to TRBJ2-1; perhaps TRBD2 as D (6 bases). Germline V gives CDR1 LGHNA, CDR2 YNFKEQ. The CDR3 has 14 residues. Trimming removed 3 bases from V and 12 bases from J, with 18 bases in between. The DNA of the CDR3 is TGTGCCAGCAGCCAGAAGGCGGGGCCACCGCGGCAGTTCTTC. It yields the protein CASSQKAGPPRQFF.

This clone was counted ten times or more. The J gene is TRBJ1-2, the V gene TRBV4-2, with D possibly TRBD1 on 5 matching bases. V lost 3 bases and J lost 3, with 11 bases in between. This CDR3 has 14 residues. The germline CDR1 and CDR2 sequences are LGHNA and YNFKEQ. The CDR3 nucleotides read TGTGCCAGCAGCCATGACAGCTTTTACTATGGCTACACCTTC. Translation gives CASSHDSFYYGYTF.

This sequence joins TRBV29-1 and TRBJ2-3, with D perhaps TRBD2 (6 bases). From germline, CDR1 is SQVTM and CDR2 ANQGSEA. The CDR3 has 13 amino acids. V gave up 4 bases and J gave up 1 base, with 9 bases separating them. CDR3 region: CSVGPGGTDTQYF. In nucleotides, the CDR3 is TGCAGCGTTGGCCCGGGGGGCACAGATACGCAGTATTTT.

This rearrangement joins TRBV5-1 to TRBJ2-1, with 11 positions matching TRBD2. The CDR3 contains 15 residues. CDR1 is SGHRS, CDR2 YFSETQ, per germline. Losses at the gene ends were 3 bases for V and 5 bases for J; bases not matched to a gene: 4. For the CDR3, the DNA is TGCGCCAGCAGCTGGGGGACTAGCGGTGACAATGAGCAGTTCTTC. Residues: CASSWGTSGDNEQFF.

This clone was found many times. The gene calls are TRBV29-1 and TRBJ2-1; 9 bases are a match to TRBD2. Germline assignment: CDR1 SQVTM and CDR2 ANQGSEA. The CDR3 covers 14 residues. V trimming: 8 bases; J trimming: 0 bases; junction bases outside the gene matches: 5. The CDR3 DNA follows: TGCAGCACAAGTAGCGGGGGCTCCTACAATGAGCAGTTCTTC. It codes for CSTSSGGSYNEQFF.

This rearrangement joins TRBV4-1 to TRBJ1-5, with D perhaps matching TRBD1 (5 bases). The V and J ends lost 2 bases and 3 bases respectively, with 17 bases between them. CDR1 and CDR2 (germline): MGHRA, YSYEKL. The CDR3 is made up of 17 amino acids. CDR3: CASSQQVQGRFNQPQHF. CDR3 coding DNA: TGCGCCAGCAGCCAACAAGTCCAGGGACGGTTCAATCAGCCCCAGCATTTT.

This clone was counted only a few times. The chain is built from TRBV6-6 and TRBJ2-3; 7 bases align to TRBD1. The CDR3 is 14 amino acids. Germline trimming cut 2 bases from V and 2 bases from J; bases unmatched to any gene: 1. The germline CDR1 and CDR2 sequences are MNHNY and SVGAGI (reference sequence). This CDR3 reads CASSYGTDTDTQYF. The DNA for the CDR3 is TGTGCCAGCAGTTACGGGACAGACACAGATACGCAGTATTTT.

A few counts support this clone. This chain connects TRBV7-2 to TRBJ2-5, with D maybe TRBD2 (6 bases). The V gene's germline CDR1 is SGHTA and CDR2 FQGNSA. V was clipped by 5 bases and J by 1 base, with 14 bases between them. There are 15 residues in the CDR3. CDR3 bases: TGTGCCAGCAGCCCCAATGGGGACTTCCAAGAGACCCAGTACTTC. Translated: CASSPNGDFQETQYF.

This clone showed up just a few times. V is TRBV5-1 and J is TRBJ2-1; weak D call: TRBD2 (5 bases). Per germline, CDR1 SGHRS and CDR2 YFSETQ. Trimming stripped 4 bases from V and 5 bases from J, with 13 bases between. The CDR3 loop spans 14 amino acids. CDR3 sequence reads: CASSQTASHNEQFF. The CDR3 bases are TGCGCCAGCAGCCAGACGGCTAGCCACAATGAGCAGTTCTTC.

This clone occurred a few times. V and J are TRBV29-1 and TRBJ2-5; D ambiguous. Germline V gene data show CDR1 as SQVTM and CDR2 as ANQGSEA. V was trimmed by 3 bases and J by 1 base, leaving 3 bases between them. The CDR3 sequence is 11 residues long. The CDR3 reads CSVDSQETQYF. In DNA, the CDR3 is TGCAGCGTTGACAGCCAAGAGACCCAGTACTTC.

V usage is TRBV4-2 and J usage is TRBJ2-2, with 7 positions matching TRBD2. J was trimmed by 1 base and V by 8 bases; bases with no gene match: 1. This CDR3 has 13 amino acids. The V gene's germline CDR1 is LGHNA and CDR2 YNFKEQ. CDR3: CASAGENTGELFF. The CDR3 coding sequence is TGTGCCAGCGCGGGGGAGAACACCGGGGAGCTGTTTTTT.

In its sample, this clone was seen a few times. The J gene is TRBJ2-5, the V gene TRBV29-1; D perhaps matches TRBD1 (5 bases). Matching the DNA end better, TRBJ2-7 makes the J call doubtful. This CDR3 spans 14 amino acids. The germline CDR1 and CDR2 sequences are SQVTM and ANQGSEA. The CDR3 region is CSVETRGSTYEQYF. The CDR3 DNA follows: TGCAGCGTTGAAACAAGGGGAAGCACCTACGAGCAGTACTTC.

A remark on this clone: The junction differs from germline at one of its ends, possibly a read error. The genes are TRBV10-3 and TRBJ2-5, with no clear D. The germline V gene has CDR1 ENHRY and CDR2 SYGVKD. The CDR3 extends over 13 amino acids. The CDR3 protein is CASSYWEQETQYF. The CDR3 nucleotides read TGTGCCAGCAGTTACTGGGAACAAGAGACCCAGTACTTC.

The V call is TRBV4-2, the J call TRBJ2-5; D possibly corresponds to TRBD1 (6 bases). This CDR3 contains 15 residues. Germline assignment: CDR1 LGHNA and CDR2 YNFKEQ. Deletions cut 6 bases from V and 1 base from J, with 15 bases between. This CDR3 reads CASSPDRTVQETQYF. The CDR3 coding sequence is TGTGCCAGCAGTCCCGACCGGACAGTCCAAGAGACCCAGTACTTC.

This rearrangement joins TRBV28 to TRBJ2-3; D is perhaps TRBD2 (6 bases). Germline V CDR1 and CDR2: MDHEN, SYDVKM. This CDR3 spans 13 amino acids. The V end was cut by 8 bases, the J end by 4 bases, with 13 bases between. CDR3 loop: CASLLGGADTQYF. The CDR3 DNA sequence: TGTGCCAGCCTCCTGGGGGGTGCAGATACGCAGTATTTT.

This clone was counted many times. This chain joins TRBV9 and TRBJ1-2, with TRBD1 matching 8 bases. The germline CDR1 and CDR2 sequences are SGDLS and YYNGEE. CDR3 length: 16 amino acids. Trimming at V came to 3 bases and at J to 5 bases, leaving 12 bases not matched to a gene. The chain's CDR3 is CASSETSRGPLYGYTF. DNA of the CDR3: TGTGCCAGCAGCGAAACTTCCAGGGGGCCGCTTTATGGCTACACCTTC.

This clone occurred many times. The rearrangement joins TRBV4-3 to TRBJ1-4; no clear D. Trimming cost V 5 bases and J 5 bases, with 15 bases left between them. CDR3 size: 15 residues. Germline-derived CDR1 and CDR2 are LGHNA and YSLEER. CDR3 in amino acids: CASSDSWTANEKLFF. CDR3 sequence (DNA): TGCGCCAGCAGCGACTCCTGGACGGCCAATGAAAAACTGTTTTTT.

In this sample, this clone turned up a few times. V usage is TRBV7-9 and J usage is TRBJ2-1; D is perhaps TRBD1 (6 bases). Germline V lookup: CDR1 SEHNR, CDR2 FQNEAQ (reference sequence). Deletions cut 3 bases from V and 1 base from J, with 19 bases between. There are 18 residues in the CDR3. CDR3 sequence reads: CASSFTSLKGGSYNEQFF. The CDR3 coding sequence is TGTGCCAGCAGCTTTACCTCCCTCAAAGGGGGATCCTACAATGAGCAGTTCTTC.

The CDR3 region is CASSGDTKYEQYF. For the CDR3, the DNA is TGTGCCAGCAGCGGCGACACGAAATACGAGCAGTACTTC. The chain employs TRBV11-2 and TRBJ2-7; the D is unclear. The CDR3 covers 13 residues. The V end lost 5 bases, the J end lost 4 bases, and 12 bases lay between the germline ends. Germline-derived CDR1 and CDR2 are SGHAT and FQNNGV.

The genes are TRBV27 and TRBJ1-1; D perhaps matches TRBD1 (5 bases). This CDR3 has 14 residues. V was shortened by 6 bases and J by 0 bases, with 11 bases between the two germline ends. Germline V gene lookup returns CDR1 MNHEY and CDR2 SMNVEV (reference sequence). This CDR3 reads CASSQGLMNTEAFF. For the CDR3, the DNA is TGTGCCAGCAGCCAGGGACTCATGAACACTGAAGCTTTCTTT.

The chain couples TRBV2 to TRBJ1-1, with no clear D. Germline CDR1 reads SNHLY; CDR2 reads FYNNEI. Trimming removed 2 bases from V and 5 bases from J, with 12 bases in between. This CDR3 comprises 14 residues. The CDR3 coding sequence is TGTGCCAGCAGTGAATTCGAGGGTCGAACTGAAGCTTTCTTT. It specifies CASSEFEGRTEAFF.

The chain joins TRBV9 to TRBJ1-1; perhaps TRBD1 as D (6 bases). Trimming shortened V by 4 bases and J by 0 bases, and 13 bases separated the two germline ends. This CDR3 region has 15 residues. Germline V lookup: CDR1 SGDLS, CDR2 YYNGEE. The CDR3 sequence is CASSIRTEVNTEAFF. The DNA for the CDR3 is TGTGCCAGCAGCATCAGGACAGAAGTGAACACTGAAGCTTTCTTT.

In the case of this clone: The sample carries other DNA sequences with the same CDR3. The chain couples TRBV5-1 to TRBJ2-1, with a possible D match to TRBD2 (5 bases). V was trimmed by 0 bases and J by 4 bases, leaving 11 bases between them. The CDR3 is 15 residues long. CDR1 is SGHRS and CDR2 is YFSETQ in the germline V gene. CDR3 amino acids: CASSLGSGSYNEQFF. CDR3 coding DNA: TGCGCCAGCAGCTTGGGGAGCGGTTCATACAATGAGCAGTTCTTC.

This sequence joins TRBV7-9 and TRBJ2-3; D unclear. The CDR3 contains 15 residues. V was cut by 1 base and J by 0 bases, with 8 bases left in between. Germline V gives CDR1 SEHNR, CDR2 FQNEAQ (reference sequence). CDR3 protein: CASSLVGSSTDTQYF. CDR3 nucleotide sequence: TGTGCCAGCAGCTTAGTGGGCAGTAGCACAGATACGCAGTATTTT.